Listed below are T cell receptor beta chains from one sample, sequenced in a study of T cell repertoires in cytomegalovirus infection. TCRdb re-analysed the reads in MiXCR, keeping a single row per CDR3 protein. This sample yields around 100,000 distinct CDR3 sequences, of which more than 20% are seen a single time; more than 35% belongs to the top ten. Sequences were obtained from CD8+ T cells from PBMCs. The receptors shown here come from a human donor in good health (CMV status not recorded). Some clones in this sample may be carry-over from other donors' samples. Both conserved end residues are part of each CDR3. D genes are given only for firm matches. Some rows have no size entry. The others give once, few or many, or a class for an expanded clone.

.	TRBV15	few	TRBJ1-2	CATSRDAQGLYGYTF	TGTGCCACCAGCAGAGATGCGCAGGGGCTTTATGGCTACACCTTC
.	TRBV7-9	.	TRBJ1-1	CALRGLENTEAFF	TGTGCCCTGCGGGGGCTGGAGAACACTGAAGCTTTCTTT
.	TRBV29-1	.	TRBJ2-7	CSAAEQGSSYEQYF	TGCAGCGCCGCGGAACAGGGAAGCTCCTACGAGCAGTACTTC
.	TRBV29-1	.	TRBJ2-2	CSVEEDQYTGELFF	TGCAGCGTTGAAGAGGACCAGTACACCGGGGAGCTGTTTTTT
.	TRBV4-1	.	TRBJ2-2	CASSQVPGRATGELFF	TGCGCCAGCAGCCAAGTCCCTGGACGAGCAACCGGGGAGCTGTTTTTT
.	TRBV12-3/TRBV12-4	few	TRBJ1-2	CASSLGTPNYGYTF	TGTGCCAGCAGTTTAGGGACACCGAACTATGGCTACACCTTC
.	TRBV6-5	many	TRBJ1-2	CASSYSKTLAQGYTF	TGTGCCAGCAGTTACTCGAAAACCCTAGCCCAGGGCTACACCTTC
.	TRBV19	.	TRBJ1-6	CASSSGSPLHF	TGTGCCAGTAGCTCAGGTTCACCCCTCCACTTT
TRBD2	TRBV20-1	once	TRBJ2-3	CSARQSGNPRLPTDTQYF	TGCAGTGCTAGGCAGAGCGGGAACCCCCGACTACCCACAGATACGCAGTATTTT
TRBD2	TRBV7-6	few	TRBJ2-5	CASSFPGGGARETQYF	TGTGCCAGCAGCTTCCCTGGCGGGGGGGCCCGGGAGACCCAGTACTTC
TRBD1	TRBV29-1	few	TRBJ2-7	CSASVVGTGGGEQYF	TGCAGCGCGTCGGTTGTGGGGACAGGGGGTGGCGAGCAGTACTTC
TRBD1	TRBV7-4	.	TRBJ2-7	CASRTLDRGCEQYF	TGTGCCAGCCGCACACTGGACAGGGGCTGCGAGCAGTACTTC
.	TRBV4-1	once	TRBJ1-1	CASSQEEGRTNTEAFF	TGCGCCAGCAGCCAAGAGGAAGGGCGAACGAACACTGAAGCTTTCTTT
TRBD1	TRBV6-1	many	TRBJ2-5	CASSPGQGRGETQYF	TGTGCCAGCAGTCCCGGACAGGGGCGAGGCGAGACCCAGTACTTC
.	TRBV7-9	.	TRBJ2-5	CASSTRTPPRETQYF	TGTGCCAGCAGCACTAGGACCCCCCCAAGGGAGACCCAGTACTTC
.	TRBV14	.	TRBJ1-3	CASSQDTISGNTIYF	TGTGCCAGCAGCCAAGACACGATCTCTGGAAACACCATATATTTT
.	TRBV2	.	TRBJ1-1	CASSEGWKNTEAFF	TGTGCCAGCAGTGAAGGTTGGAAGAACACTGAAGCTTTCTTT
.	TRBV7-6	.	TRBJ1-6	CASSFDVASPLHF	TGTGCCAGCAGCTTTGACGTCGCTTCACCCCTCCACTTT
.	TRBV28	few	TRBJ1-5	CASSYLTRRHSNQPQHF	TGTGCCAGCAGTTACCTCACCAGGCGACATAGCAATCAGCCCCAGCATTTT
TRBD2	TRBV7-6	.	TRBJ2-1	CASSLEGRDLGGNEQFF	TGTGCCAGCAGCTTAGAAGGCAGGGATCTCGGGGGGAATGAGCAGTTCTTC
.	TRBV28	few	TRBJ2-1	CASSFPGRGGGNEQFF	TGTGCCAGCAGTTTCCCGGGACGGGGAGGGGGAAATGAGCAGTTCTTC
.	TRBV14	.	TRBJ1-1	CASSPNLVLNTEAFF	TGTGCCAGCAGCCCAAACTTGGTGCTTAACACTGAAGCTTTCTTT
.	TRBV20-1	.	TRBJ1-5	CSARDLRESQPQHF	TGCAGTGCTAGAGATTTGCGGGAATCTCAGCCCCAGCATTTT
TRBD1	TRBV4-3	.	TRBJ1-2	CAGSQDRIQGDYGYTF	TGCGCCGGCAGCCAAGATCGAATACAGGGGGACTATGGCTACACCTTC
.	TRBV7-6	many	TRBJ2-6	CASSYDSAYSGANVLTF	TGTGCCAGCAGCTATGACAGCGCCTACTCTGGGGCCAACGTCCTGACTTTC